Presented here are 21 T cell receptor beta chains from one specimen sequenced in a study of identical twins. TCRdb recomputed calls from the 5' RACE reads with MiXCR, one row per CDR3 protein. The sample lists some 1,700,000 distinct CDR3 sequences, under 35% occurring once. Sequenced material: cord blood. The receptor source for this set is a newborn girl in good health.

This clonotype was counted at least ten times. This chain links TRBV29-1 with TRBJ2-7, with 8 nucleotides matching TRBD1. Germline values: CDR1 SQVTM, CDR2 ANQGSEA. The CDR3 runs 15 residues. V was pared by 0 bases and J by 2 bases, with 6 bases of the junction left unmatched. The CDR3 region is CSVEDLTGGPYEQYF. The CDR3 DNA reads TGCAGCGTTGAAGATCTTACAGGGGGTCCCTACGAGCAGTACTTC.

The chain joins TRBV28 to TRBJ2-3; D not certain. Germline V lookup: CDR1 MDHEN, CDR2 SYDVKM. Deletions cut 7 bases from V and 6 bases from J, with 11 bases between. This CDR3 comprises 12 residues. CDR3 coding DNA: TGTGCCAGCACCGAAGATGGGGATACGCAGTATTTT. Protein: CASTEDGDTQYF.

The rearrangement joins TRBV3-1 to TRBJ1-2, with TRBD1 identical over 10 bases. Germline loops: CDR1 LGHDT, CDR2 YNNKEL (reference sequence). The J segment lost 7 bases and the V segment lost 6 bases, leaving 8 bases of the junction unmatched. This CDR3 is 14 amino acids long. This CDR3 is CASSRSDRGPGYTF. In DNA, the CDR3 is TGTGCCAGCAGTCGATCCGACAGGGGGCCTGGCTACACCTTC.

V and J are TRBV7-9 and TRBJ2-6, with 11 bases lining up with TRBD1. Looked up from germline, CDR1 is SEHNR and CDR2 is FQNEAQ (reference sequence). The V gene end was trimmed by 5 bases and the J gene end by 1 base; junction bases not matched to a gene: 4. The CDR3 is 17 amino acids. The CDR3 nucleotides read TGTGCCAGCAGCCCAGGACAGGGGGCTTCTGGGGCCAACGTCCTGACTTTC. This sequence encodes CASSPGQGASGANVLTF.

The chain carries TRBV29-1 and TRBJ2-4; TRBD1 matches 9 bases. Gene TRBJ2-5 matches the end of the DNA better, so the J call may be wrong. Germline CDR1 SQVTM, CDR2 ANQGSEA. The CDR3 is made up of 14 amino acids. The CDR3: CSAGLGQGQETQYF. The CDR3 DNA reads as TGCAGCGCCGGCCTGGGACAGGGCCAAGAGACCCAGTACTTC.

The chain couples TRBV20-1 to TRBJ1-2, with 11 bases that match TRBD1. The V gene end was trimmed by 2 bases and the J gene end by 2 bases; junction bases not matched to a gene: 1. CDR1 and CDR2 from the germline V gene are DFQATT and SNEGSKA (reference sequence). The CDR3 has 14 amino acids. The CDR3: CSARWTGGNYGYTF. The CDR3 coding sequence is TGCAGTGCTAGATGGACAGGGGGCAACTATGGCTACACCTTC.

The CDR3 DNA sequence: TGTGCCAGCAGCAAACGAGGACCGACAGGGGGAATCGATGAGCAGTACTTC. Translating gives CASSKRGPTGGIDEQYF. This chain connects TRBV21-1 to TRBJ2-7; the table's D call, TRBD1, has no DNA check behind it. TRBV21-1 is marked as a pseudogene. The CDR3 length is 17 residues.

This clonotype came up a few times. This sequence joins TRBV7-2 and TRBJ2-1, with 12 bases that match TRBD2. This CDR3 is built from 18 residues. The ends lost 2 bases at V and 4 bases at J; junction bases unmatched: 9. Looked up from germline, CDR1 is SGHTA and CDR2 is FQGNSA. The CDR3 loop reads CASSLPLAGGLRYNEQFF. The CDR3 nucleotides read TGTGCCAGCAGCTTACCCCTAGCGGGGGGGTTGAGGTACAATGAGCAGTTCTTC.

The V gene is TRBV25-1, the J gene TRBJ2-1, with 8 bases aligning to TRBD2. This CDR3 comprises 16 residues. The V segment lost 3 bases and the J segment 9 bases; nucleotides outside the gene matches: 13. From germline, CDR1 is MGHDK and CDR2 SYGVNS. In DNA form, the CDR3 reads TGTGCCAGCAGTGACGAGATAGCGGGGAGCTTTTTTGAGCAGTTCTTC. Its protein product is CASSDEIAGSFFEQFF.

At least ten counts were recorded for this clonotype. The chain couples TRBV10-3 to TRBJ1-4, with D perhaps matching TRBD1 (6 bases). Germline-derived CDR1 and CDR2 are ENHRY and SYGVKD. The CDR3 loop spans 15 amino acids. Trimming shortened V by 0 bases and J by 4 bases, and 9 bases separated the two germline ends. CDR3 sequence reads: CAISESRGHNEKLFF. In DNA, the CDR3 is TGTGCCATCAGTGAGTCCAGGGGACATAATGAAAAACTGTTTTTT.

V and J are TRBV11-2 and TRBJ2-3, with 7 bases identical to TRBD1. Germline CDR1 reads SGHAT; CDR2 reads FQNNGV. The CDR3 consists of 15 residues. The junction had 8 bases not matched to a gene; V was cut back by 3 bases and J by 5 bases. Here the CDR3 reads CASSFRGQKGDTQYF. The CDR3 coding sequence is TGTGCCAGCAGCTTTAGGGGACAGAAAGGAGATACGCAGTATTTT.

J is TRBJ1-2 and V is TRBV27; D uncertain. V was shortened by 2 bases and J by 5 bases, with 18 bases between the two germline ends. There are 16 residues in the CDR3. The germline V gene has CDR1 MNHEY and CDR2 SMNVEV (reference sequence). The CDR3 DNA follows: TGTGCCAGCAGTTTAAACCCCCTCGCGAAGTCGTATGGCTACACCTTC. This gives the protein CASSLNPLAKSYGYTF.

The chain carries TRBV12-3 or TRBV12-4 and TRBJ1-6; TRBD1 is a possible D gene (5 bases). V dropped 3 bases and J dropped 7 bases, with 10 bases sitting between them. CDR3 length equals 14 residues. The CDR3 loop reads CASSLGQTNSPLHF. CDR3 DNA sequence: TGTGCCAGCAGTTTGGGGCAGACCAATTCACCCCTCCACTTT.

Written as DNA, the CDR3 is TGCAGTGCTAAACCGGCGGGAGAGACCCAGTACTTC. It translates to CSAKPAGETQYF. The chain employs TRBV20-1 and TRBJ2-5; tentative D call: TRBD2 (5 bases). CDR3 length equals 12 residues. Looked up from germline, CDR1 is DFQATT and CDR2 is SNEGSKA (reference sequence). The V end was cut by 4 bases, the J end by 4 bases, with 10 bases between.

Ten or more counts support this clonotype. The chain employs TRBV3-1 and TRBJ2-4; no clear D gene. This CDR3 has 14 amino acids. Germline CDR1 and CDR2: LGHDT and YNNKEL (reference sequence). The V end was cut by 1 base, the J end by 0 bases, with 4 bases between. The CDR3 protein is CASSQGVAKNIQYF. CDR3 sequence (DNA): TGTGCCAGCAGCCAAGGGGTAGCCAAAAACATTCAGTACTTC.

This clonotype was seen a few times. One end of the junction does not line up with germline, which may come from a read error. This chain links TRBV12-3 or TRBV12-4 with TRBJ1-6, with a weak D call TRBD1 (6 bases). The CDR3 has 14 amino acids. Written as DNA, the CDR3 is TGTGCCATCAGAACAGGGTCCCTTAATTCGCCCCTCCACTTT. Amino acids: CAIRTGSLNSPLHF.

The sample holds many counts of this clonotype. The chain has TRBV4-2 and TRBJ2-7, with D unclear. The V and J ends lost 0 bases and 0 bases respectively, with 18 bases between them. CDR1 and CDR2 from the germline V gene are LGHNA and YNFKEQ. The CDR3 spans 18 residues. This CDR3 reads CASSQDAPGGIFSYEQYF. CDR3 bases: TGTGCCAGCAGCCAAGATGCTCCGGGTGGGATCTTCTCCTACGAGCAGTACTTC.

This clonotype was found a few times. An end of the junction does not agree with germline; a read error may underlie this. The chain joins TRBV3-1 to TRBJ1-5; D unresolved. From germline, CDR1 is LGHDT and CDR2 YNNKEL (reference sequence). CDR3 length: 13 residues. This CDR3 is CASSLRTDQLQHF. In DNA, the CDR3 is TGTGCCAGCAGCCTACGGACCGATCAGCTCCAGCATTTT.

This clonotype appeared many times. The chain is built from TRBV5-4 and TRBJ2-3; no reliable D call. This CDR3 comprises 14 residues. Germline lookup yields CDR1 SGHNT and CDR2 YYREEE (reference sequence). The germline V and J ends were trimmed by 2 bases and 0 bases, with 7 bases remaining between them. The CDR3: CASSFHGSTDTQYF. For the CDR3, the DNA is TGTGCCAGCAGCTTTCACGGGAGCACAGATACGCAGTATTTT.

Concerning this clonotype: One junction end does not reproduce the germline sequence, and a read error may be involved. The chain uses TRBV7-9 and TRBJ2-3, with D possibly being TRBD2 (5 bases). The length of the CDR3 is 12 residues. Germline assignment: CDR1 SEHNR and CDR2 FQNEAQ (reference sequence). DNA of the CDR3: TGTGCCAGCAACTTACTAGAGGATACGCAGTATTTT. This encodes CASNLLEDTQYF.

The J gene is TRBJ2-7, the V gene TRBV15; D tentatively reads TRBD1 or TRBD2 (5 bases each). Germline V CDR1 and CDR2: LNHNV, YYDKDF (reference sequence). The CDR3 has 17 residues. Trimming removed 0 bases at V and 1 base at J, with 16 bases between. CDR3 loop: CATSRDHLRGRSYEQYF. The CDR3 coding sequence is TGTGCCACCAGCAGAGATCATTTGAGGGGAAGGTCCTACGAGCAGTACTTC. Combining the CDR3 with reference TRBV15 and TRBJ2-7 gives the whole variable domain DAMVIQNPRYQVTQFGKPVTLSCSQTLNHNVMYWYQQKSSQAPKLLFHYYDKDFNNEADTPDNFQSRRPNTSFCFLDIRSPGLGDTAMYLCATSRDHLRGRSYEQYFGPGTRLTVT.